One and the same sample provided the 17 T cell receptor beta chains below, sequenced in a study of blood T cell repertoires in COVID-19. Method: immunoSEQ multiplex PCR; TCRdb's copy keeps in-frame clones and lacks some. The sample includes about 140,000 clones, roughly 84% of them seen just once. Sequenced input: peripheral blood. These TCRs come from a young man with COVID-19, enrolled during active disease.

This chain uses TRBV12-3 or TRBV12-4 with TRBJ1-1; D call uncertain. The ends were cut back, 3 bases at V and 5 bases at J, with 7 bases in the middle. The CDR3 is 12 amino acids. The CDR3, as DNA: TGTGCCAGCAGTTTTCTTTCGACTGAAGCTTTCTTT. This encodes CASSFLSTEAFF.

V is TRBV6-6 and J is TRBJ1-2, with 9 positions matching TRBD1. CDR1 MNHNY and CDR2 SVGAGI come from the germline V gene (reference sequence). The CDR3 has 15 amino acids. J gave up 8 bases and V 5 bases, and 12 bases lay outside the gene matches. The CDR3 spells CASSPYPGQGLGYTF. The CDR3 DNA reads TGTGCCAGCAGTCCCTATCCGGGACAGGGTCTGGGCTACACCTTC.

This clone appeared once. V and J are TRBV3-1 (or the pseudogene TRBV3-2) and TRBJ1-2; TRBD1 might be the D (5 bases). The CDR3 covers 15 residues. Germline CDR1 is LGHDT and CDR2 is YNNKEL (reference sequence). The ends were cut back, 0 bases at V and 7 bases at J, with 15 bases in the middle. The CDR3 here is CASSQDRGGATGYTF. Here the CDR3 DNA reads TGTGCCAGCAGCCAAGATCGTGGCGGGGCGACTGGCTACACCTTC.

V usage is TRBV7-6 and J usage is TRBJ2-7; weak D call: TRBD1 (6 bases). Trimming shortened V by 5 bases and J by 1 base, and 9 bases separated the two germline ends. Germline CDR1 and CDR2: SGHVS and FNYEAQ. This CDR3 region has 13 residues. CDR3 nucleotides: TGTGCCAGCAGCCGGACAGCGTCCTACGAGCAGTACTTC. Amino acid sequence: CASSRTASYEQYF.

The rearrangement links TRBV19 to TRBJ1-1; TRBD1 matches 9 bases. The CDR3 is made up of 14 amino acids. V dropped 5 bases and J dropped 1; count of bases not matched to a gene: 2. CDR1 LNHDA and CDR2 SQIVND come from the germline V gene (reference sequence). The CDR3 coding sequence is TGTGCCAGTAGTCGACAGGGGGAGAACACTGAAGCTTTCTTT. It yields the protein CASSRQGENTEAFF.

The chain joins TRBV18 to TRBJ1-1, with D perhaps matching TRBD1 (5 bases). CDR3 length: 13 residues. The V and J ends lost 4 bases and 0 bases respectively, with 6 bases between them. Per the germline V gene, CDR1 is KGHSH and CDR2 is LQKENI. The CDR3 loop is CASSQGMNTEAFF. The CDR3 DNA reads TGTGCCAGCTCACAGGGGATGAACACTGAAGCTTTCTTT.

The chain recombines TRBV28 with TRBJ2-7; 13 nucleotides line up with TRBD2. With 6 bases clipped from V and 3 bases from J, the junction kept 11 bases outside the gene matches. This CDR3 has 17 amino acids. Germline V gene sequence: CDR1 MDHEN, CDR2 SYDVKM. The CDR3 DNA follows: TGTGCCAGCAGGCTTGTGACTAGCGGGAGGTCGAACTACGAGCAGTACTTC. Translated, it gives CASRLVTSGRSNYEQYF. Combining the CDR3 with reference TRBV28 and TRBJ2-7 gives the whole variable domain DVKVTQSSRYLVKRTGEKVFLECVQDMDHENMFWYRQDPGLGLRLIYFSYDVKMKEKGDIPEGYSVSREKKERFSLILESASTNQTSMYLCASRLVTSGRSNYEQYFGPGTRLTVT.

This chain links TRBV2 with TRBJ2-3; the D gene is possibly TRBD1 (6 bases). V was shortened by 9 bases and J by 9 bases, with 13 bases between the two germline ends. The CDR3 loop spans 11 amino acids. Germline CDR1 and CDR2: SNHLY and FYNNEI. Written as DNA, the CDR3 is TGTGCCAGTCAGGGGTGGGGGACGCAGTATTTT. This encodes CASQGWGTQYF.

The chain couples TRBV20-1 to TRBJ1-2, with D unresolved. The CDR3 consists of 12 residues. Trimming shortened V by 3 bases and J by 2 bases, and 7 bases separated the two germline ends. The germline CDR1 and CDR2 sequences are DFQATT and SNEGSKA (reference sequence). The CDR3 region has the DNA TGCAGTGCTAGTGCGCAGAACTATGGCTACACCTTC. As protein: CSASAQNYGYTF.

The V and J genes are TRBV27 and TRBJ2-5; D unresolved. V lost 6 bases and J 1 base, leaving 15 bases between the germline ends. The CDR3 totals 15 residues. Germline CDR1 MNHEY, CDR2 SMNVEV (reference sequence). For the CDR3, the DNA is TGTGCCAGCAGCCCCATCCTGCAAGCCCAAGAGACCCAGTACTTC. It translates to CASSPILQAQETQYF.

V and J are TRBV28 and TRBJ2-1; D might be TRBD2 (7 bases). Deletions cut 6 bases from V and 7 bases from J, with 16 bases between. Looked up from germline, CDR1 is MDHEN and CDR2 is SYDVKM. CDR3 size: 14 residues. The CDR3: CASSSGGPVNEQFF. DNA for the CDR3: TGTGCCAGCAGCTCCGGGGGGCCTGTAAATGAGCAGTTCTTC.

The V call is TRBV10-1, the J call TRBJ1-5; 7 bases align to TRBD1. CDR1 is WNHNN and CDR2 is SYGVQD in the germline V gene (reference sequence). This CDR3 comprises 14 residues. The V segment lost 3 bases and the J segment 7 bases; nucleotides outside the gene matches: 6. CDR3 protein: CASSDLDRAQPQHF. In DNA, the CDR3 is TGCGCCAGCAGTGACCTAGACAGGGCCCAGCCCCAGCATTTT.

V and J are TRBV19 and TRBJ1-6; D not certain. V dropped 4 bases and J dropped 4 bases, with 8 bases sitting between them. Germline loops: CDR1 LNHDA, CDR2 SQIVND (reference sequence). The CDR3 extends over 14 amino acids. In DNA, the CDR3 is TGTGCCAGTAGTAGCGGACTGTATAATTCACCCCTCCACTTT. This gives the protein CASSSGLYNSPLHF.

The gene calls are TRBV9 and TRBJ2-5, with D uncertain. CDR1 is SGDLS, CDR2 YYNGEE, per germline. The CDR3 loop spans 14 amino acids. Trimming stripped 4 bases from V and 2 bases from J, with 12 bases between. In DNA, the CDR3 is TGTGCCAGCAGCCCATTAACAACGCAAGAGACCCAGTACTTC. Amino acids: CASSPLTTQETQYF.

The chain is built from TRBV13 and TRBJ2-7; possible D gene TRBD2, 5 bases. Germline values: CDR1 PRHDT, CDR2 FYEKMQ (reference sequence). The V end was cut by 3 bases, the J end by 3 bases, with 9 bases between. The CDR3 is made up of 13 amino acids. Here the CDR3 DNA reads TGTGCCAGCAGCTTTGAGGGTATCTACGAGCAGTACTTC. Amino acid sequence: CASSFEGIYEQYF.

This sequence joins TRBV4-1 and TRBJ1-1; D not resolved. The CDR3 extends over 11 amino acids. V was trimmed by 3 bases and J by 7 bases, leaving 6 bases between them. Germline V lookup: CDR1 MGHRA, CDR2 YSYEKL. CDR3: CASSHTDEAFF. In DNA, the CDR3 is TGCGCCAGCAGCCATACAGATGAAGCTTTCTTT.

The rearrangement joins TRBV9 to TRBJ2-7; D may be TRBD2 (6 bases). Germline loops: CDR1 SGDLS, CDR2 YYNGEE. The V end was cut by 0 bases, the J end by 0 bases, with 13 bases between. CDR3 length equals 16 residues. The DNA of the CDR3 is TGTGCCAGCAGCGTAGACGGCGGGACCCTCTCCTACGAGCAGTACTTC. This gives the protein CASSVDGGTLSYEQYF.